This record concerns one T cell receptor (beta chain) sequence. Its antigen is unidentified. This entry is derived from a study of cytomegalovirus exposure and HLA in healthy donors. Study background: Early released data comprised about 84 million unique TCRs from HLA-typed donors. The Caucasian-associated ancestry cluster held over 80% of some 420 genotyped donors. General study findings and limits: Later analysis associated a missense DCLRE1C variant with TCR beta V- and J-gene trimming.

Both 60 Vbeta primers and 13 Jbeta primers went into the PCR. The repertoire was sequenced with immunoSEQ multiplex PCR; TCRdb's copy has only in-frame clones and lacks some. Of more than 95,000 clones detected, over 65% appear once; the ten largest clones hold 1.5% to 2%. V lost 4 bases and J lost 1, with 8 bases in between. The CDR3 consists of 13 residues. In germline, CDR1 is PRHDT, CDR2 FYEKMQ (reference sequence). This clonotype originated in a woman between 40 and 55 years old in good health and CMV-seronegative. Material: PBMCs. The chain is built from TRBV13 and TRBJ2-7; the D gene is possibly TRBD2 (6 bases). This chain's CDR3 is CASSSGLSYEQYF. CDR3 bases: TGTGCCAGCAGCTCCGGACTATCCTACGAGCAGTACTTC.